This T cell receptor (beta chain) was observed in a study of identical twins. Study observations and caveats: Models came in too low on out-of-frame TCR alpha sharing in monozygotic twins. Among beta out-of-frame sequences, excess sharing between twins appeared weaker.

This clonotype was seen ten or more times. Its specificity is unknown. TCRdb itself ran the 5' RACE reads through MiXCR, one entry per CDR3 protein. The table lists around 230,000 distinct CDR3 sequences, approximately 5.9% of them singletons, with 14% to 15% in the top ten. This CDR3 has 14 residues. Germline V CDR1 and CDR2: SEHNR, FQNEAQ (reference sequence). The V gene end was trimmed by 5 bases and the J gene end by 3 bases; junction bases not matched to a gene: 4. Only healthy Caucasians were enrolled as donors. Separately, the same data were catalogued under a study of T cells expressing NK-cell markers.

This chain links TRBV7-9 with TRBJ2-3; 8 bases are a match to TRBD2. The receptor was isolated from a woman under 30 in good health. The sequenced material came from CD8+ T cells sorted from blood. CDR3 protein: CASSRSGVTDTQYF. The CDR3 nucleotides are TGTGCCAGCAGCCGTAGCGGGGTGACAGATACGCAGTATTTT.